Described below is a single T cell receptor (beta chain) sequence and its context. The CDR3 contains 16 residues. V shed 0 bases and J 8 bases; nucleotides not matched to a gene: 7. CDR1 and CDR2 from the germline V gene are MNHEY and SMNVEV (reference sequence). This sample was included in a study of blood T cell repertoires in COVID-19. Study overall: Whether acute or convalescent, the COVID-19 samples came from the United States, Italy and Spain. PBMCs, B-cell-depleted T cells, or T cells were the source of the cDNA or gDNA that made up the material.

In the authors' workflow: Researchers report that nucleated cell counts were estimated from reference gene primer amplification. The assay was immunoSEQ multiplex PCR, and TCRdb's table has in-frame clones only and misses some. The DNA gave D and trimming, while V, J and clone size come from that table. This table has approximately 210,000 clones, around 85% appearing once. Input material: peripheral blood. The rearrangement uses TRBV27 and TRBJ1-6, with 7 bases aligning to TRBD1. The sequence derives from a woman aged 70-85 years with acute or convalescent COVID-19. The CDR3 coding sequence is TGTGCCAGCAGTTTATCCCCGACAGGGACGGATTCACCCCTCCACTTT. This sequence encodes CASSLSPTGTDSPLHF.